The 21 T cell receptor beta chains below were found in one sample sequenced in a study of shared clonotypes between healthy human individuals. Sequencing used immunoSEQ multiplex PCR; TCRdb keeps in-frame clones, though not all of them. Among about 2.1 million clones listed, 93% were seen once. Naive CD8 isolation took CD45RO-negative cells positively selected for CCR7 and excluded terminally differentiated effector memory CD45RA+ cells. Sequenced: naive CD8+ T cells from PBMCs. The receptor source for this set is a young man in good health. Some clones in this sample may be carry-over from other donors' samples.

The CDR3 protein is CASSLRGFSYNEQFF. In nucleotides, the CDR3 is TGTGCCAGCAGTTTAAGGGGCTTCTCCTACAATGAGCAGTTCTTC. The rearrangement links TRBV28 to TRBJ2-1; possibly TRBD1 for D (5 bases). Germline V gives CDR1 MDHEN, CDR2 SYDVKM. CDR3 length: 15 amino acids. Between the trimmed V and J ends, which lost 2 bases and 0 bases, there was a span of 8 bases.

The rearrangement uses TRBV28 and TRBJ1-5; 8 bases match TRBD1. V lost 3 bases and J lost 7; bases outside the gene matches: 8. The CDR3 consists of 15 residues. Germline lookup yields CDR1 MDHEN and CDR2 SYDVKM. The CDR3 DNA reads TGTGCCAGCAGTTTGGACAGGGATCAGGGGCAGCCCCAGCATTTT. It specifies CASSLDRDQGQPQHF.

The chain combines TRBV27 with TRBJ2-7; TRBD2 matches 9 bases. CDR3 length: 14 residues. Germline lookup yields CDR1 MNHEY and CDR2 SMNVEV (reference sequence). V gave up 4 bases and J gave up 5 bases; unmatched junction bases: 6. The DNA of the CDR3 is TGTGCCAGCAGTTCCGGACTAGCGCACCACGAGCAGTACTTC. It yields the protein CASSSGLAHHEQYF.

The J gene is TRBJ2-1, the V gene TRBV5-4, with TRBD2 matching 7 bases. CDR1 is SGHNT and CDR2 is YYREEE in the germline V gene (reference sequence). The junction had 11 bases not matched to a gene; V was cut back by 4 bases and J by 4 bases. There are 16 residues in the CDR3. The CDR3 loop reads CASSGERSGAYNEQFF. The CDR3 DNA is TGTGCCAGCAGCGGCGAGAGGAGCGGGGCTTACAATGAGCAGTTCTTC.

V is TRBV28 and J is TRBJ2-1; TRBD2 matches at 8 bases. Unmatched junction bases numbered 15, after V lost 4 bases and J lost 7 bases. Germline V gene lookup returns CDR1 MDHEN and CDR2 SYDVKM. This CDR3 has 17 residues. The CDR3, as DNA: TGTGCCAGCAGTTCCGCCGACGGGAGGGGGGTTTGGAATGAGCAGTTCTTC. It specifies CASSSADGRGVWNEQFF.

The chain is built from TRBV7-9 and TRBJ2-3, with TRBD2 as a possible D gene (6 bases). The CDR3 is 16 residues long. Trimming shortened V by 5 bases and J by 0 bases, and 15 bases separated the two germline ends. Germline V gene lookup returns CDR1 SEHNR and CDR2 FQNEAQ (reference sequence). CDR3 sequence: CASSALARLSTDTQYF. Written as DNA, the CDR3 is TGTGCCAGCAGCGCTCTAGCGAGGCTTAGCACAGATACGCAGTATTTT.

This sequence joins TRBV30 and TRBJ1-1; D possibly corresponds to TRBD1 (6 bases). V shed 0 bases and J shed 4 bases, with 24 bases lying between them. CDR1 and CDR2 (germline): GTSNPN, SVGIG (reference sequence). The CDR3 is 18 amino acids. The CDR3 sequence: CAWSVRRQGQRVGTEAFF. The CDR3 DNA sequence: TGTGCCTGGAGTGTACGGAGGCAGGGGCAACGCGTAGGCACTGAAGCTTTCTTT. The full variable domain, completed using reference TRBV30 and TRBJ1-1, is SQTIHQWPATLVQPVGSPLSLECTVEGTSNPNLYWYRQAAGRGLQLLFYSVGIGQISSEVPQNLSASRPQDRQFILSSKKLLLSDSGFYLCAWSVRRQGQRVGTEAFFGQGTRLTVV.

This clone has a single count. The CDR3: CASSQSGAGNNEQFF. The CDR3 DNA is TGTGCCAGCAGCCAGAGCGGGGCGGGGAACAATGAGCAGTTCTTC. V is TRBV7-6 and J is TRBJ2-1; TRBD2 matches at 7 bases. Germline V CDR1 and CDR2: SGHVS, FNYEAQ. The CDR3 covers 15 residues. Trimming removed 5 bases from V and 5 bases from J; junction bases left unmatched: 9.

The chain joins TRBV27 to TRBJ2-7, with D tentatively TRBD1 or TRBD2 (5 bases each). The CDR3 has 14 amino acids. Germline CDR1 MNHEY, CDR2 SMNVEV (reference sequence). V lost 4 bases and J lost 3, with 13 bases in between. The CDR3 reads CASSSRPGRYEQYF. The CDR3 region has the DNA TGTGCCAGCAGTTCCCGTCCGGGGCGCTACGAGCAGTACTTC.

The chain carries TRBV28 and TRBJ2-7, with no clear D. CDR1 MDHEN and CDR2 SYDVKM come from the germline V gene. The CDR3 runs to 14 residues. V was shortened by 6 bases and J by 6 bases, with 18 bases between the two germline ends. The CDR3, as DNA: TGTGCCAGCAGCTCGCTGGGCGCCGGCTCCGAGCAGTACTTC. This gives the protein CASSSLGAGSEQYF.

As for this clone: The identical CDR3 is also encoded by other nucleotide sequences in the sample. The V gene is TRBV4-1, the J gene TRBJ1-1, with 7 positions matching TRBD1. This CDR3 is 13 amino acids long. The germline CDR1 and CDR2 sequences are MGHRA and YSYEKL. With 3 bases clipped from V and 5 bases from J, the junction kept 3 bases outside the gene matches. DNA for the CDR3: TGCGCCAGCAGCCAGCCAGGGGGTACTGAAGCTTTCTTT. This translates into CASSQPGGTEAFF.

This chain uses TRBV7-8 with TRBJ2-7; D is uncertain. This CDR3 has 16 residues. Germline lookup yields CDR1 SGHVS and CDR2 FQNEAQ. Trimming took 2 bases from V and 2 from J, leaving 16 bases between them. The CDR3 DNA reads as TGTGCCAGCAGCTTACTCCGCTACGAGGCCGCCTACGAGCAGTACTTC. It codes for CASSLLRYEAAYEQYF.

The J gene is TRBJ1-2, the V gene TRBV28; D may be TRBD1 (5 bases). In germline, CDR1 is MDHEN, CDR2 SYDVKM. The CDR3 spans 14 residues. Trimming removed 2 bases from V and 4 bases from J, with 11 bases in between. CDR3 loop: CASSLGDGTYGYTF. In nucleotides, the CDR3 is TGTGCCAGCAGTTTAGGGGACGGGACCTATGGCTACACCTTC.

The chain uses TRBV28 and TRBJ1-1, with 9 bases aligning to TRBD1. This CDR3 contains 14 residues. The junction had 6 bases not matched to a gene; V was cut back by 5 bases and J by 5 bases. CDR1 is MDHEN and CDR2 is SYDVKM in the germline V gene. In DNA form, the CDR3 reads TGTGCCAGCAGTCGGGGACAGGGCTTTACTGAAGCTTTCTTT. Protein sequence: CASSRGQGFTEAFF.

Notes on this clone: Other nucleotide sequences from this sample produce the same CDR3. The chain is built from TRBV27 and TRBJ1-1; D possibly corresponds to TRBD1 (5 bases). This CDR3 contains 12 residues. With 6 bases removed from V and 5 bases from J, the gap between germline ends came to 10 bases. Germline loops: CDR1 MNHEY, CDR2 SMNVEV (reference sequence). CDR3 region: CASSTGGTEAFF. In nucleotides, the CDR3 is TGTGCCAGCAGCACAGGTGGAACTGAAGCTTTCTTT.

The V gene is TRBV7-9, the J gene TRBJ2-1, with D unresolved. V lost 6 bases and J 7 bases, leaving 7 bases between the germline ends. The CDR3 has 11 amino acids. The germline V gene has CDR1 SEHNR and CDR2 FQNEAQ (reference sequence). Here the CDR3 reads CASRQMNEQFF. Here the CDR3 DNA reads TGTGCCAGCAGGCAAATGAATGAGCAGTTCTTC.

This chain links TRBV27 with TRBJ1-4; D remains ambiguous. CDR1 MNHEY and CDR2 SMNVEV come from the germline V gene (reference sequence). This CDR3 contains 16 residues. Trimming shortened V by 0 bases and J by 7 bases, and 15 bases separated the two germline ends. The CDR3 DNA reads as TGTGCCAGCAGTTTATCCTTAGGGCTGATTGGTGAAAAACTGTTTTTT. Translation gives CASSLSLGLIGEKLFF.

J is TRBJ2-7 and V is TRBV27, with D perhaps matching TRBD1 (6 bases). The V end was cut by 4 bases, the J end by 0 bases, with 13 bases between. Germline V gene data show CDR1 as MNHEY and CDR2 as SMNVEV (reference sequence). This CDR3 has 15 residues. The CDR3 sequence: CASSYRDTSSYEQYF. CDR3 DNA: TGTGCCAGCAGTTATCGGGACACCTCCTCCTACGAGCAGTACTTC.

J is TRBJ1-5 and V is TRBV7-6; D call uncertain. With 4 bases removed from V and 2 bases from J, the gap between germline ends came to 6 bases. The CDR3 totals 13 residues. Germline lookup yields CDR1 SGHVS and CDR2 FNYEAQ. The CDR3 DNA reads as TGTGCCAGCAGCTCCGAGGGCAATCAGCCCCAGCATTTT. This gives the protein CASSSEGNQPQHF.

CDR3 amino acids: CASSQELHYEQYF. The CDR3 DNA is TGTGCCAGCAGCCAAGAACTACACTACGAGCAGTACTTC. The rearrangement joins TRBV4-2 to TRBJ2-5, with D uncertain. With the DNA end fitting TRBJ2-7 better, the J assignment may be wrong. The CDR3 consists of 13 residues. The germline V gene encodes CDR1 LGHNA and CDR2 YNFKEQ.

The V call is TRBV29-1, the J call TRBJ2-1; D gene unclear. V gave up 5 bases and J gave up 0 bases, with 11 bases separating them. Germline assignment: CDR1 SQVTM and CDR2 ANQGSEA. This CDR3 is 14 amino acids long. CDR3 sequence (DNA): TGCAGCGTTATTGGGCGGACCTCCTACAATGAGCAGTTCTTC. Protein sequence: CSVIGRTSYNEQFF.